The T cell receptor beta chain described here comes from a study of preoperative IRX-2 immunotherapy in early breast cancer. Only in-frame clones appear in the TCRdb table, and some are missing; sequencing was by immunoSEQ multiplex PCR. The sample consists of roughly 26,000 clones, approximately 80% of them appearing once. This clone appeared a few times. Trimming removed 9 bases from V and 0 bases from J, with 14 bases in between. CDR1 is MDHEN, CDR2 SYDVKM, per germline. This CDR3 contains 14 residues. Treatment meaning: preoperative locoregional IRX-2 cytokine immunotherapy. Patients received preoperative, locoregional IRX-2 cytokine immunotherapy in a phase Ib study.

The chain couples TRBV28 to TRBJ1-1, with D possibly being TRBD1 (6 bases). The specimen was lymph node tissue, collected after IRX-2 immunotherapy. This clonotype was sampled from a human donor with breast cancer. The CDR3 DNA follows: TGTGCCAGTACGCGGGACAACATGAACACTGAAGCTTTCTTT. Protein: CASTRDNMNTEAFF.